This is a list of T cell receptor beta chains from one sample in a study of blood T cells in healthy people across ages. TCRdb called the 5' RACE reads again in MiXCR, with one record for every CDR3 protein. The sample records some 1.5 million distinct CDR3 sequences, 28% being singletons. The sample was blood. Every receptor here comes from a woman between 25 and 40 years old in good health. Both conserved end residues are part of each CDR3. A D gene is named only where the DNA matches it firmly. Clone sizes are given selectively: once, few, many, or a class where the clone is expanded.

v_gene,j_gene,abundance,d_gene,CDR3aa,CDR3nt
TRBV20-1,TRBJ2-7,few,TRBD2,CSAIRGEPYEQYF,TGCAGTGCTATCCGGGGGGAACCCTACGAGCAGTACTTC
TRBV14,TRBJ2-5,few,.,CASSQDLQNLQETQYF,TGTGCCAGCAGCCAAGATTTGCAGAACCTCCAAGAGACCCAGTACTTC
TRBV15,TRBJ1-6,few,.,CATSREWTNSPLHF,TGTGCCACCAGCAGAGAGTGGACCAATTCACCCCTCCACTTT
TRBV4-1,TRBJ2-7,many,.,CASSHPPGDRRASYEQYF,TGCGCCAGCAGCCACCCGCCTGGAGACAGGCGGGCTTCCTACGAGCAGTACTTC
TRBV5-4,TRBJ2-3,.,TRBD2,CASSSKRGPDTQYF,TGTGCCAGCAGCTCTAAGCGGGGACCAGATACGCAGTATTTT
TRBV5-1,TRBJ1-2,few,.,CASSTNGIYGYTF,TGCGCCAGCAGTACGAACGGAATTTATGGCTACACCTTC
TRBV14,TRBJ2-7,.,TRBD1,CASSQSRTGFTYEQYF,TGTGCCAGCAGCCAATCGCGGACAGGATTTACCTACGAGCAGTACTTC
TRBV5-1,TRBJ2-7,.,.,CASSSTKYEPYF,TGCGCCAGCAGCTCAACTAAGTACGAGCCGTACTTC
TRBV11-2,TRBJ2-2,few,.,CASSLARAVPGELFF,TGTGCCAGCAGCTTAGCCCGGGCCGTCCCCGGGGAGCTGTTTTTT
TRBV4-1,TRBJ2-3,.,TRBD2,CASSQLAGGQVTQYF,TGCGCCAGCAGCCAACTAGCGGGGGGGCAAGTGACGCAGTATTTT
TRBV7-9,TRBJ2-1,.,.,CASSLSSLEQFF,TGTGCCAGCAGCTTATCCAGCCTAGAGCAGTTCTTC
TRBV7-2,TRBJ1-2,.,.,CASSLRRSGYTF,TGTGCCAGCAGCTTGAGACGGAGCGGCTACACCTTC
TRBV15,TRBJ2-1,.,TRBD2,CVTRLAGSYNEQFF,TGTGTCACCAGACTAGCGGGCTCCTACAATGAGCAGTTCTTC
TRBV20-1,TRBJ1-2,.,.,CSASLGARVNGYTF,TGCAGTGCTAGCCTGGGGGCGCGGGTGAATGGCTACACCTTC
TRBV7-9,TRBJ2-6,.,.,CASSLDLISSGANVLTF,TGTGCCAGCAGCTTAGACCTGATTTCCTCTGGGGCCAACGTCCTGACTTTC
TRBV5-1,TRBJ1-2,few,TRBD1,CASSLTPGTGAPTNYGYTF,TGCGCCAGCAGCCTTACCCCCGGGACAGGGGCCCCGACTAACTATGGCTACACCTTC
TRBV24-1,TRBJ2-3,few,TRBD2,CATSAYSGGNTDTQYF,TGTGCCACCAGTGCCTATAGCGGGGGTAACACAGATACGCAGTATTTT
TRBV5-1,TRBJ2-3,few,TRBD2,CASSSERRGVGLATDTQYF,TGCGCCAGCAGCTCGGAAAGACGCGGCGTCGGACTAGCGACAGATACGCAGTATTTT
TRBV14,TRBJ2-1,.,.,CASSYNRDRDEQFF,TGTGCCAGCAGCTATAACAGGGATAGAGATGAGCAGTTCTTC
TRBV30,TRBJ1-2,.,TRBD1,CACLPGTGSVGNYGYTF,TGTGCCTGCCTCCCCGGGACAGGGTCCGTAGGTAACTATGGCTACACCTTC
TRBV5-1,TRBJ2-2,few,TRBD1,CASAGDRVGTGELFF,TGCGCCAGCGCCGGGGACAGGGTAGGGACCGGGGAGCTGTTTTTT
TRBV5-1,TRBJ2-7,.,.,CASSFGFSCEQYF,TGCGCCAGCAGCTTCGGTTTCTCCTGCGAGCAGTACTTC
TRBV7-2,TRBJ2-2,few,.,CASSWQGNTGELFF,TGTGCCAGCAGCTGGCAGGGGAATACCGGGGAGCTGTTTTTT
TRBV4-3,TRBJ2-2,.,.,CASSQDAITGELFF,TGCGCCAGCAGCCAAGACGCGATTACCGGGGAGCTGTTTTTT
TRBV6-5,TRBJ2-2,.,.,CAIHGLLNTGELFF,TGTGCCATCCACGGGCTCCTAAACACCGGGGAGCTGTTTTTT
TRBV20-1,TRBJ2-1,.,.,CSARRNVAAEQFF,TGCAGTGCTAGAAGGAATGTGGCTGCTGAGCAGTTCTTC
TRBV6-6,TRBJ2-6,few,.,CASSHGASGANVLTF,TGTGCCAGCAGCCACGGGGCCTCTGGGGCCAACGTCCTGACTTTC
TRBV7-2,TRBJ2-3,many,.,CASSYLSDTQYF,TGTGCCAGCAGCTACCTTTCGGATACGCAGTATTTT
TRBV28,TRBJ2-6,.,.,CANSPQAVSGANALTF,TGTGCCAACAGTCCCCAGGCCGTCTCTGGGGCCAACGCCCTGACTTTC
TRBV7-9,TRBJ2-7,few,.,CASSSSGLSYEQYF,TGTGCCAGCAGCTCTTCGGGACTTTCCTACGAGCAGTACTTC
TRBV2,TRBJ2-7,.,TRBD1,CASSGRGTGREQYF,TGTGCCAGCAGTGGGCGAGGGACAGGGAGAGAGCAGTACTTC
TRBV14,TRBJ2-5,.,.,CASSRDRKQYF,TGTGCCAGCAGCCGAGATCGCAAGCAGTACTTC
TRBV24-1,TRBJ2-1,.,.,CATSDMDGVEQFF,TGTGCCACCAGTGACATGGACGGAGTTGAGCAGTTCTTC
TRBV10-3,TRBJ1-5,.,.,CAISGVGSPQHF,TGTGCCATCAGCGGGGTGGGGTCGCCCCAGCATTTT
TRBV3-1,TRBJ2-1,many,.,CASSKIDEQFF,TGTGCCAGCAGTAAGATCGATGAGCAGTTCTTC
TRBV6-6,TRBJ1-1,.,.,CASSRAAVEAFF,TGTGCCAGCAGCCGGGCGGCAGTTGAAGCTTTCTTT
TRBV3-1,TRBJ2-1,.,TRBD1,CASSHGTGAYEQFF,TGTGCCAGCAGCCATGGGACAGGGGCGTACGAGCAGTTCTTC
TRBV6-5,TRBJ2-1,few,TRBD2,CASSYSTLAGDYHSYNEQFF,TGTGCCAGCAGTTACTCGACCCTAGCGGGGGACTACCACTCCTACAATGAGCAGTTCTTC
TRBV3-1,TRBJ2-7,.,.,CASSTDGPCEQYF,TGTGCCAGCAGCACTGATGGGCCCTGCGAGCAGTACTTC
TRBV12-3/TRBV12-4,TRBJ2-1,many,.,CASSRRVLNEQFF,TGTGCCAGCAGTCGACGGGTCCTCAATGAGCAGTTCTTC